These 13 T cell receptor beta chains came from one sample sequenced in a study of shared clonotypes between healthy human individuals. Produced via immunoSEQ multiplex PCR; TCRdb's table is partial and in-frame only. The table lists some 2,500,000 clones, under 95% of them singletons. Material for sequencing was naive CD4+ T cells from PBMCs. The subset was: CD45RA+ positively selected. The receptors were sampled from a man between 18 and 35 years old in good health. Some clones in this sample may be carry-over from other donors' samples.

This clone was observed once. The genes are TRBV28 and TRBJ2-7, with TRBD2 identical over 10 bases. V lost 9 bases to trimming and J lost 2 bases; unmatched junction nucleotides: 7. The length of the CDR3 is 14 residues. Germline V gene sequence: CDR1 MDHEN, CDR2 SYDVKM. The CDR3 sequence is CASLLAGGTYEQYF. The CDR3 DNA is TGTGCCAGTTTATTAGCGGGGGGTACCTACGAGCAGTACTTC. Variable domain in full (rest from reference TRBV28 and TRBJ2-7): DVKVTQSSRYLVKRTGEKVFLECVQDMDHENMFWYRQDPGLGLRLIYFSYDVKMKEKGDIPEGYSVSREKKERFSLILESASTNQTSMYLCASLLAGGTYEQYFGPGTRLTVT.

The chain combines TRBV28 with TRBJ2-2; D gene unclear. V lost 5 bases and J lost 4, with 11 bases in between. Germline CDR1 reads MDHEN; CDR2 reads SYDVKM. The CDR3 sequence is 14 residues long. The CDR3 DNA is TGTGCCAGCAGTGGTGCACTTACCACCGGGGAGCTGTTTTTT. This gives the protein CASSGALTTGELFF.

The CDR3 region is CASSQRTWTGLNTEAFF. The DNA of the CDR3 is TGTGCCAGCAGCCAACGTACCTGGACAGGTTTGAACACTGAAGCTTTCTTT. This chain links TRBV4-2 with TRBJ1-1; the match to TRBD1 covers 7 bases. The CDR3 has 17 amino acids. Germline CDR1 is LGHNA and CDR2 is YNFKEQ. The junction had 9 bases not matched to a gene; V was cut back by 2 bases and J by 0 bases.

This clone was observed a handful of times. The CDR3 coding sequence is TGTGCCAGCTCACCCGATGACCTCGGAGCTTTCTTT. Its protein product is CASSPDDLGAFF. The rearrangement joins TRBV18 to TRBJ1-1; D not certain. This CDR3 is built from 12 residues. V lost 3 bases to trimming and J lost 10 bases, with 12 bases between them. Germline V CDR1 and CDR2: KGHSH, LQKENI.

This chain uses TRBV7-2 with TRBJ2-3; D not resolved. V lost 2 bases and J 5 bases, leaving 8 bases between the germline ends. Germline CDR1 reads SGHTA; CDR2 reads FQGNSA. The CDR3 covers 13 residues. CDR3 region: CASSLSTRDTQYF. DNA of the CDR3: TGTGCCAGCAGCTTATCTACGAGAGATACGCAGTATTTT. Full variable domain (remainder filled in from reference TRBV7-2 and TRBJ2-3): GAGVSQSPSNKVTEKGKDVELRCDPISGHTALYWYRQSLGQGLEFLIYFQGNSAPDKSGLPSDRFSAERTGGSVSTLTIQRTQQEDSAVYLCASSLSTRDTQYFGPGTRLTVL.

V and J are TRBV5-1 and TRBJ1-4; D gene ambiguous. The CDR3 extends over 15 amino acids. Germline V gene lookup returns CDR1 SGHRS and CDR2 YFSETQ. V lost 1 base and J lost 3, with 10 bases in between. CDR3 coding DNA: TGCGCCAGCAGCTTGTCCCTGCGGTCTAATGAAAAACTGTTTTTT. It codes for CASSLSLRSNEKLFF. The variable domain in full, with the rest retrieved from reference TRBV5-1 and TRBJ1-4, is KAGVTQTPRYLIKTRGQQVTLSCSPISGHRSVSWYQQTPGQGLQFLFEYFSETQRNKGNFPGRFSGRQFSNSRSEMNVSTLELGDSALYLCASSLSLRSNEKLFFGSGTQLSVL.

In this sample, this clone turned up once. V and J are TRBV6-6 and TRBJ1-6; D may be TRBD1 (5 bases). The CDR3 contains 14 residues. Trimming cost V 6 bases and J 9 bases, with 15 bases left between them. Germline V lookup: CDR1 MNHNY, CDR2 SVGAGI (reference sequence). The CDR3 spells CASRPRGKGSPLHF. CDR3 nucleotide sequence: TGTGCCAGCAGACCCCGGGGGAAAGGTTCACCCCTCCACTTT.

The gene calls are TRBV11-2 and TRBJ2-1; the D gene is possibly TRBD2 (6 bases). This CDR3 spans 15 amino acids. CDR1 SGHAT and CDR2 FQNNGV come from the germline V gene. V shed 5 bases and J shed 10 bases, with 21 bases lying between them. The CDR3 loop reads CASSAFLGEAGEQFF. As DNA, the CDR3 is TGTGCCAGCAGCGCCTTCTTGGGGGAGGCGGGGGAGCAGTTCTTC.

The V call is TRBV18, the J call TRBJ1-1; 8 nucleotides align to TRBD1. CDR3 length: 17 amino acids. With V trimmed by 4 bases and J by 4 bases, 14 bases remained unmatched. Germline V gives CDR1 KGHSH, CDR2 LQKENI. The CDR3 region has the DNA TGTGCCAGCTCACTCACAGCCGGGACAGGCGATATCACTGAAGCTTTCTTT. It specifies CASSLTAGTGDITEAFF.

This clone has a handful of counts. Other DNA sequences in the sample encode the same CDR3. This CDR3 reads CASSSDSNQPQHF. The CDR3 region has the DNA TGCGCCAGTTCCAGTGATAGCAATCAGCCCCAGCATTTT. J is TRBJ1-5 and V is TRBV5-1; D remains ambiguous. The CDR3 is made up of 13 amino acids. Looked up from germline, CDR1 is SGHRS and CDR2 is YFSETQ. Trimming removed 8 bases from V and 0 bases from J, with 9 bases in between.

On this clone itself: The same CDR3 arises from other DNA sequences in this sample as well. The CDR3 sequence: CASSAGQGGYEQYF. CDR3 in DNA: TGTGCCAGCTCAGCGGGACAGGGAGGGTACGAGCAGTACTTC. The rearrangement uses TRBV18 and TRBJ2-7, with 9 positions matching TRBD1. The V segment lost 5 bases and the J segment 4 bases; nucleotides outside the gene matches: 6. Germline-derived CDR1 and CDR2 are KGHSH and LQKENI. The CDR3 has 14 amino acids.

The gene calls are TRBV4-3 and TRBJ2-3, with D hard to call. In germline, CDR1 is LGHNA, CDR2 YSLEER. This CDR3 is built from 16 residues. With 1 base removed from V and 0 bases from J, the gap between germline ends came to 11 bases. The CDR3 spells CASSQGRYSSTDTQYF. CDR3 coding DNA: TGCGCCAGCAGCCAAGGGCGCTACAGTAGCACAGATACGCAGTATTTT.

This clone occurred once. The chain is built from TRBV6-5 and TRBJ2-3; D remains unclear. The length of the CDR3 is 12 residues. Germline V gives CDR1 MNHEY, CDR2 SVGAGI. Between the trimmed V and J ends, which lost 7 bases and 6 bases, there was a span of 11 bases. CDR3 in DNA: TGTGCCAGCACTTCCGAGACGGATACGCAGTATTTT. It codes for CASTSETDTQYF.